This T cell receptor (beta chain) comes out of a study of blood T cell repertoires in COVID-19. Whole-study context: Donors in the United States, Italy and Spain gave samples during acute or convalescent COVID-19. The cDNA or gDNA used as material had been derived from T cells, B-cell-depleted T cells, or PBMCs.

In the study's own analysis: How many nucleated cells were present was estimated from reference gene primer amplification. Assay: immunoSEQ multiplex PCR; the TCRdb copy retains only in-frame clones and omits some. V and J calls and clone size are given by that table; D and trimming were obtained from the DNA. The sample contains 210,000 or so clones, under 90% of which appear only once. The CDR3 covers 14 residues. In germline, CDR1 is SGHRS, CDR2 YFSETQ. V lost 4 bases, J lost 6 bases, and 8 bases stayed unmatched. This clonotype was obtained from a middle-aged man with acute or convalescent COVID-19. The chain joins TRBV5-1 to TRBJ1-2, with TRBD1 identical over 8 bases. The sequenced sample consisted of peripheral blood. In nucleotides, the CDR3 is TGCGCCAGCAGCCGCGGCAGGGGGCAGAATGGCTACACCTTC. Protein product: CASSRGRGQNGYTF.